The T cell receptor beta chain under discussion was sequenced for a study of CD4 T cells in relation to SARS-CoV-2 and coronaviruses. The CDR3 is 13 amino acids. Looked up from germline, CDR1 is MDHEN and CDR2 is SYDVKM. The ends lost 6 bases at V and 6 bases at J; junction bases unmatched: 5. The method was immunoSEQ multiplex PCR; TCRdb's version includes in-frame clones alone and lacks a portion of them. Found here are about 30,000 clones, more than 65% of them singletons; the top ten hold around 3.7%. A word on this clone: Antigen unknown.

The source of this sequence is an adult with COVID-19. The sequenced sample consisted of memory CD4+ T cells from PBMCs, cultured in vitro. The chain is built from TRBV28 and TRBJ1-5; TRBD1 matches at 7 bases. CDR3 DNA sequence: TGTGCCAGCAGAGGGGGCGCGGGTCAGCCCCAGCATTTT. Translated: CASRGGAGQPQHF.